This T cell receptor beta chain was recovered during a study of OX40 agonist ivuxolimab in advanced cancers. Study overall: Cohort: more than 75% men, mean age about 60, aged about 20 to 90.

Libraries were prepared by immunoSEQ multiplex PCR; TCRdb keeps only in-frame clonotypes and omits some of them. The table lists 80,000 to 95,000 clones, about 90% of them singletons. Exclusion of a patient followed from autoimmune disease history or systemic immunosuppression. Regarding this clone: The antigen is undetermined.

Germline-derived CDR1 and CDR2 are LNHDA and SQIVND (reference sequence). CDR3 length equals 16 residues. V gave up 3 bases and J gave up 0 bases, with 12 bases separating them. Study results and caveats: In the 0.1 to 3.0 mg/kg range, CD4+ and CD8+ blood T cells had expanded clonally by week 6.

The material sequenced was CD4+ or CD8+ T cells sorted from blood, taken in a trial of the OX40 agonist ivuxolimab. This clonotype was obtained from an adult with an advanced solid tumor such as melanoma, head and neck, liver or kidney cancer. The chain joins TRBV19 to TRBJ2-4, with D perhaps TRBD2 (6 bases). For the CDR3, the DNA is TGTGCCAGTAGTATCTACTCGGGGGAAGCCAAAAACATTCAGTACTTC. Translating gives CASSIYSGEAKNIQYF.